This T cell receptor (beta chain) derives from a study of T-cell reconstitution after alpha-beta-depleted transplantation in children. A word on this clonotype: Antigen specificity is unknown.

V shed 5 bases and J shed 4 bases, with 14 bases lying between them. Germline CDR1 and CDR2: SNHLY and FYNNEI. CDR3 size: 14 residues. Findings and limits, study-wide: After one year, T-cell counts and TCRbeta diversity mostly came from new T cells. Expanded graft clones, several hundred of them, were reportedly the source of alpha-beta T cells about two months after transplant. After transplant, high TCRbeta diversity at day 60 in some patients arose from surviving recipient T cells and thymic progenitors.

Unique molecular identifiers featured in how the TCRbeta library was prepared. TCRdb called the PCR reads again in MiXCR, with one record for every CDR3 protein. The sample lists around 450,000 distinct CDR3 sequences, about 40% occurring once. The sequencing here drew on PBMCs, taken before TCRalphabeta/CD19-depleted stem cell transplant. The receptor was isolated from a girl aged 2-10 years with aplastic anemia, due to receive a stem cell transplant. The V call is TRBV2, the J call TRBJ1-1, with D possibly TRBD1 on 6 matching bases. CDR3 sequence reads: CASSPVGGPTEAFF. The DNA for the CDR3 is TGTGCCAGCAGTCCTGTGGGGGGCCCCACTGAAGCTTTCTTT.